A selection of T cell receptor beta chains follows, all from one sample in a study of T cells after yellow fever vaccination. TCRdb passed the 5' RACE reads through MiXCR, listing each CDR3 protein once. The data contain 100,000 to 150,000 distinct CDR3 sequences, under 9% of them singletons. The sequenced sample was CD8+ T cells sorted from PBMCs, obtained on the day of the yellow fever booster vaccination. The receptors originated from a man aged 18 to 30 who received the YFV17D yellow fever vaccine. Each CDR3 is given with its conserved first and last residue. D genes are given only for firm matches. The size of a clone is reported for some rows only, either as once, few or many, or as a class for expanded clones.

V	size	D	length	J	CDR3	DNA
TRBV4-1	many	.	15	TRBJ2-7	CASSHLQGVAYEQYF	TGCGCCAGCAGTCACTTACAGGGTGTAGCCTACGAGCAGTACTTC
TRBV19	few	TRBD1	16	TRBJ1-5	CASKRDRKRNNQPQHF	TGTGCCAGTAAACGGGACAGAAAGAGAAACAATCAGCCCCAGCATTTT
TRBV5-1	few	.	14	TRBJ1-1	CASSPKKRGTEAFF	TGCGCCAGCAGCCCCAAAAAGAGGGGGACTGAAGCTTTCTTT
TRBV12-3/TRBV12-4	few	.	16	TRBJ2-3	CASSYFALRGPDTQYF	TGTGCCAGCAGTTATTTCGCCCTCAGGGGTCCAGATACGCAGTATTTT
TRBV7-8	.	.	16	TRBJ2-5	CASSLEGGLTVETQCF	TGTGCCAGCAGCTTAGAAGGGGGGCTCACCGTAGAGACCCAGTGCTTC
TRBV3-1	few	.	16	TRBJ2-1	CASSQDLRGRGNEQFF	TGTGCCAGCAGCCAAGATTTAAGGGGGCGGGGAAATGAGCAGTTCTTC
TRBV20-1	.	.	12	TRBJ2-7	CSARPVGLEQYF	TGCAGTGCCCGCCCGGTGGGGCTGGAGCAGTACTTC
TRBV11-2	few	.	15	TRBJ2-3	CASRSFRARGDTQYF	TGTGCCAGCAGATCCTTCAGGGCCCGGGGAGATACGCAGTATTTT
TRBV7-2	few	TRBD1	15	TRBJ2-1	CASSYGTGFGNEQFF	TGTGCCAGCAGCTACGGGACAGGGTTCGGCAATGAGCAGTTCTTC
TRBV7-9	once	TRBD1	13	TRBJ1-5	CASSGDSYQPQHF	TGTGCCAGCAGCGGGGACAGTTATCAGCCCCAGCATTTT
TRBV18	.	TRBD1	16	TRBJ2-3	CASSPPPGQITDTQYF	TGTGCCAGCTCACCTCCGCCGGGACAGATCACAGATACGCAGTATTTT
TRBV19	.	.	12	TRBJ1-1	CAGLTGNTEAFF	TGTGCCGGGCTGACAGGGAACACTGAAGCTTTCTTT
TRBV6-1	.	TRBD2	15	TRBJ2-7	CASSDAGGSAYEQYF	TGTGCCAGCAGTGATGCGGGGGGATCGGCCTACGAGCAGTACTTC
TRBV7-9	.	.	15	TRBJ2-1	CASSFRGDTYNEQFF	TGTGCCAGCAGCTTCCGGGGGGACACATACAATGAGCAGTTCTTC
TRBV6-2/TRBV6-3	once	TRBD1	14	TRBJ2-2	CASSYGQDTGELFF	TGTGCCAGCAGTTATGGACAGGACACCGGGGAGCTGTTTTTT
TRBV18	.	.	15	TRBJ1-6	CASSPGGTYNSPLHF	TGTGCCAGCTCACCAGGAGGCACCTATAATTCACCCCTCCACTTT
TRBV12-3/TRBV12-4	many	TRBD2	15	TRBJ2-1	CASSLGLAGDNEQFF	TGTGCCAGCAGTTTAGGGCTAGCGGGGGACAATGAGCAGTTCTTC
TRBV11-2	few	.	17	TRBJ2-2	CASSLGKGGFGTGELFF	TGTGCCAGCAGCTTAGGGAAAGGGGGATTCGGCACCGGGGAGCTGTTTTTT
TRBV15	many	.	12	TRBJ1-1	CATSRADGEAFF	TGTGCCACCAGCAGAGCCGACGGGGAAGCTTTCTTT
TRBV19	.	.	14	TRBJ1-1	CASNGRGRNTEAFF	TGTGCCAGCAACGGGCGAGGGAGGAACACTGAAGCTTTCTTT
TRBV19	.	.	15	TRBJ1-6	CASSRTGSYNSPLHF	TGTGCCAGTAGCAGAACCGGCTCCTATAATTCACCCCTCCACTTT
TRBV5-5	.	TRBD1	14	TRBJ1-5	CASSWTGDRQPQHF	TGTGCCAGCAGCTGGACAGGGGATCGTCAGCCCCAGCATTTT
TRBV7-2	many	.	14	TRBJ1-3	CASSLGTSGNTIYF	TGTGCCAGCAGCTTAGGGACCTCTGGAAACACCATATATTTT
TRBV9	.	.	13	TRBJ2-2	CASSYYGTGELFF	TGTGCCAGCAGCTACTACGGCACCGGGGAGCTGTTTTTT
TRBV4-1	.	TRBD2	15	TRBJ2-7	CASSPRLAGRNEQYF	TGCGCCAGCAGCCCTAGACTAGCGGGGAGGAACGAGCAGTACTTC
TRBV6-4	few	.	14	TRBJ2-5	CASSGASPQETQYF	TGTGCCAGCAGTGGGGCGAGCCCTCAAGAGACCCAGTACTTC
TRBV9	.	.	15	TRBJ2-1	CASSVEGRGSNEQFF	TGTGCCAGCAGCGTAGAGGGCAGGGGTTCGAATGAGCAGTTCTTC
TRBV9	few	.	15	TRBJ1-2	CASSVSGSGPLGYTF	TGTGCCAGCAGCGTATCCGGGTCAGGGCCCCTCGGCTACACCTTC
TRBV19	few	.	14	TRBJ1-1	CASSQGGGNTEAFF	TGTGCCAGTTCACAGGGCGGAGGGAACACTGAAGCTTTCTTT
TRBV4-1	few	.	14	TRBJ2-7	CASSQDLVGYEQYF	TGCGCCAGCAGCCAAGATCTTGTGGGCTACGAGCAGTACTTC
TRBV4-3	.	TRBD2	17	TRBJ2-1	CASSPILRGGEYNEQFF	TGCGCCAGCAGCCCCATCCTCCGCGGGGGGGAATACAATGAGCAGTTCTTC
TRBV7-8	few	TRBD1	16	TRBJ2-5	CASSYDRGRLKETQYF	TGTGCCAGCAGCTACGACAGGGGCCGTCTCAAAGAGACCCAGTACTTC
TRBV4-1	.	.	16	TRBJ2-1	CASSQEWGGQYNEQFF	TGCGCCAGCAGCCAAGAATGGGGGGGCCAGTACAATGAGCAGTTCTTC
TRBV6-2/TRBV6-3	few	.	14	TRBJ1-1	CASSWGGPNTEAFF	TGTGCCAGCAGTTGGGGGGGCCCGAACACTGAAGCTTTCTTT
TRBV4-1	many	.	15	TRBJ1-2	CASSAPWDFPAGYTF	TGCGCCAGCAGCGCCCCATGGGACTTCCCAGCTGGCTACACCTTC
TRBV18	.	.	18	TRBJ1-1	CASSPPEGPDLQNTEAFF	TGTGCCAGCTCACCACCAGAGGGACCTGACTTACAGAACACTGAAGCTTTCTTT
TRBV4-1	.	.	16	TRBJ2-5	CASSQEGLARLGTQYF	TGCGCCAGCAGCCAAGAAGGGCTAGCGCGGCTGGGGACCCAGTACTTC